These T cell receptor beta chains were read from a single sample in a study of blood T cell repertoires in COVID-19. Using immunoSEQ multiplex PCR, the repertoire was profiled, and TCRdb retains in-frame clones only, with some absent. The repertoire holds some 170,000 clones, with around 80% as singletons. The specimen sequenced was peripheral blood. These receptors originate from a woman aged 70-85 years with acute or convalescent COVID-19. The CDR3 runs from the conserved cysteine through the conserved F or W. The order of the fields is J gene, D gene, V gene, clone size, CDR3 DNA, CDR3 protein. The D gene is left open where the match is weak. Rows give clone size only sometimes, using once, few, many, or a class for an expanded clone.

J gene: TRBJ1-5; D gene: -; V gene: TRBV5-1; clone size: -; CDR3 DNA: TGCGCCAGCAGCCCGCAGGGAGGTGATCAGCCCCAGCATTTT; CDR3 protein: CASSPQGGDQPQHF
J gene: TRBJ1-5; D gene: TRBD1; V gene: TRBV20-1; clone size: -; CDR3 DNA: TGCAGTGCTAGTCGGGGACAGATTAGCAATCAGCCCCAGCATTTT; CDR3 protein: CSASRGQISNQPQHF
J gene: TRBJ2-3; D gene: TRBD1; V gene: TRBV24-1; clone size: once; CDR3 DNA: TGTGCCACCAGTGATAGTCGCCGGATAGACAGGGGTACCTATTTT; CDR3 protein: CATSDSRRIDRGTYF
J gene: TRBJ2-7; D gene: -; V gene: TRBV16; clone size: -; CDR3 DNA: TGTGCCAGCAGCCAATCACACAACTACGAGCAGTACTTC; CDR3 protein: CASSQSHNYEQYF
J gene: TRBJ1-1; D gene: TRBD1; V gene: TRBV18; clone size: -; CDR3 DNA: TGTGCCAGCTCACAATTGACAGGGGTGAACACTGAAGCTTTCTTT; CDR3 protein: CASSQLTGVNTEAFF
J gene: TRBJ2-7; D gene: -; V gene: TRBV21-1; clone size: -; CDR3 DNA: TGTGCCAGCAGCATATCGGGGGCAGGGACGAAGGCGGGAGGTTTCTACGAGCAGTACTTC; CDR3 protein: CASSISGAGTKAGGFYEQYF
J gene: TRBJ2-3; D gene: TRBD2; V gene: TRBV5-1; clone size: -; CDR3 DNA: TGCGCCAGCAGCTCGACTAGCGGGGTAACAGATACGCAGTATTTT; CDR3 protein: CASSSTSGVTDTQYF
J gene: TRBJ1-1; D gene: TRBD1; V gene: TRBV5-8; clone size: -; CDR3 DNA: TGTGCCAGCAGCTTGGGTTTCCTCGGACAGGCTAGTTCCACTGAAGCTTTCTTT; CDR3 protein: CASSLGFLGQASSTEAFF
J gene: TRBJ1-5; D gene: TRBD1; V gene: TRBV11-2; clone size: -; CDR3 DNA: TGTGCCAGCAGCTTAGATCGGACAGGGGGCAATCAGCCCCAGCATTTT; CDR3 protein: CASSLDRTGGNQPQHF
J gene: TRBJ1-2; D gene: TRBD1; V gene: TRBV12-3/TRBV12-4; clone size: -; CDR3 DNA: TGTGCCAGCAGTAAACAGGGGAACTATGGCTACACCTTC; CDR3 protein: CASSKQGNYGYTF
J gene: TRBJ1-1; D gene: TRBD1; V gene: TRBV3-1/TRBV3-2; clone size: -; CDR3 DNA: TGTGCCAGCAGCCAAGTGGACAGGGGGGGCACTGAAGCTTTCTTT; CDR3 protein: CASSQVDRGGTEAFF
J gene: TRBJ1-1; D gene: TRBD1; V gene: TRBV5-1; clone size: -; CDR3 DNA: TGCGCCAGCAGCATATCCGGGACAGCAAATGAAGCTTTCTTT; CDR3 protein: CASSISGTANEAFF
J gene: TRBJ2-7; D gene: TRBD1; V gene: TRBV5-1; clone size: -; CDR3 DNA: TGCGCCAGCAGCTTGGGGGACAGGGGATCCTCCTACGAGCAGTACTTC; CDR3 protein: CASSLGDRGSSYEQYF
J gene: TRBJ2-1; D gene: TRBD2; V gene: TRBV6-4; clone size: once; CDR3 DNA: TGTGCCAGCCGTCCCGGGACTAGTGGGCTTCAAGAGCAGTTCTTC; CDR3 protein: CASRPGTSGLQEQFF
J gene: TRBJ2-7; D gene: -; V gene: TRBV6-5; clone size: -; CDR3 DNA: TGTGCCAGCAGGACAGACAGCTCAAGCTCCTACGAGCAGTACTTC; CDR3 protein: CASRTDSSSSYEQYF
J gene: TRBJ2-4; D gene: -; V gene: TRBV15; clone size: once; CDR3 DNA: TGTGCCACCAGCGGCCTTATTACCCCGGGGTCCGAAAACATTCAGTACTTC; CDR3 protein: CATSGLITPGSENIQYF
J gene: TRBJ2-7; D gene: -; V gene: TRBV4-1; clone size: -; CDR3 DNA: TGCGCCAGCAGCCGCCCGGGACAACCCTACGAGCAGTACTTC; CDR3 protein: CASSRPGQPYEQYF
J gene: TRBJ1-2; D gene: -; V gene: TRBV28; clone size: -; CDR3 DNA: TGTGCCAGCAGCTACAGGGCCGGGTTCGTGGGGGGCTACACCTTC; CDR3 protein: CASSYRAGFVGGYTF